The 9 T cell receptor beta chains in this list originate from one sample, sequenced in a study of healthy donors' naive CD4 and CD8 T cells. TCR libraries were built from roughly 0.5 ug of total RNA by linear amplification. TCRdb reprocessed the reads with MiXCR, giving one entry per CDR3 protein. This sample has 180,000 or so distinct CDR3 sequences; around 74% occur once, and the top ten carry about 2.3%. The sample was naive CD4+ and CD8+ T cells sorted from blood, pooled from several donors. The source of these receptors is a pool of human donors in good health; the sample pools cells from several healthy donors.

This chain joins TRBV27 and TRBJ2-1, with 9 nucleotides matching TRBD1. After removal of 0 bases from V and 5 bases from J, the junction contained 11 bases not matched to a gene. This CDR3 has 18 residues. CDR1 is MNHEY and CDR2 is SMNVEV in the germline V gene (reference sequence). CDR3 nucleotides: TGTGCCAGCAGTTTATCTTCCCGGGACAGGGACAGTCACAATGAGCAGTTCTTC. This encodes CASSLSSRDRDSHNEQFF.

This chain's CDR3 is CASSYYRDAYEQYF. CDR3 DNA sequence: TGTGCCAGCAGTTACTACAGGGACGCCTACGAGCAGTACTTC. The chain joins TRBV6-5 to TRBJ2-7; TRBD1 is a possible D gene (6 bases). The CDR3 sequence is 14 residues long. The germline CDR1 and CDR2 sequences are MNHEY and SVGAGI. Trimming pared 1 base from V and 2 bases from J, leaving 9 bases between.

V gene TRBV29-1 combines with J gene TRBJ1-4, with D perhaps TRBD1 (5 bases). Trimming pared 7 bases from V and 6 bases from J, leaving 15 bases between. Germline V gives CDR1 SQVTM, CDR2 ANQGSEA. This CDR3 spans 13 amino acids. The CDR3 DNA reads as TGCAGCGCAATACAGGCCCTCGATGAAAAACTGTTTTTT. Amino acids: CSAIQALDEKLFF.

This chain joins TRBV5-6 and TRBJ2-7; 7 positions agree with TRBD2. Germline-derived CDR1 and CDR2 are SGHDT and YYEEEE. CDR3 length equals 15 residues. With V trimmed by 0 bases and J by 0 bases, 3 bases remained unmatched. The CDR3 here is CASSLGLAASYEQYF. CDR3 nucleotides: TGTGCCAGCAGCTTGGGACTAGCTGCCTCCTACGAGCAGTACTTC.

The rearrangement links TRBV29-1 to TRBJ1-2, with 8 bases fitting TRBD1. The CDR3 consists of 12 residues. V shed 7 bases, J shed 4 bases, and the junction held 5 bases outside the gene matches. Germline assignment: CDR1 SQVTM and CDR2 ANQGSEA. This chain's CDR3 is CSAPGQAYGYTF. The CDR3 nucleotides read TGCAGCGCCCCGGGACAGGCCTATGGCTACACCTTC.

The chain links TRBV19 to TRBJ2-1, with D possibly TRBD1 on 5 matching bases. There are 17 residues in the CDR3. Per germline, CDR1 LNHDA and CDR2 SQIVND (reference sequence). Trimming left V 5 bases short and J 0 bases short, with 17 bases between. This chain's CDR3 is CASSHQRGVSSYNEQFF. CDR3 nucleotide sequence: TGTGCCAGTAGTCACCAAAGGGGCGTCAGCTCCTACAATGAGCAGTTCTTC.

The J gene is TRBJ1-2, the V gene TRBV10-3, with D perhaps matching TRBD1 (5 bases). The CDR3 runs to 13 residues. With 0 bases removed from V and 8 bases from J, the gap between germline ends came to 10 bases. Germline values: CDR1 ENHRY, CDR2 SYGVKD. The CDR3, as DNA: TGTGCCATCAGTGAGTCGGGGGACCGAGGCTACACCTTC. Protein sequence: CAISESGDRGYTF.

This rearrangement joins TRBV29-1 to TRBJ2-1; D uncertain. Germline CDR1 and CDR2: SQVTM and ANQGSEA. V gave up 5 bases and J gave up 4 bases, with 12 bases separating them. CDR3 length: 13 residues. CDR3 sequence reads: CSVNTRSYNEQFF. CDR3 DNA sequence: TGCAGCGTTAATACACGGTCGTACAATGAGCAGTTCTTC.

The CDR3 reads CASSDTTGTEAYEQYF. The CDR3 DNA is TGTGCCAGCAGTGATACAACCGGGACAGAAGCCTACGAGCAGTACTTC. The rearrangement joins TRBV2 to TRBJ2-7, with 7 nucleotides matching TRBD1. This CDR3 has 16 residues. Germline loops: CDR1 SNHLY, CDR2 FYNNEI. With 3 bases clipped from V and 2 bases from J, the junction kept 10 bases outside the gene matches.